This T cell receptor (beta chain) was observed in a study of glioma-infiltrating T cells. Whole-study results and caveats: Only very few CDR3 sequences appeared in both tissue and blood.

CDR3 length equals 14 residues. The germline CDR1 and CDR2 sequences are DFQATT and SNEGSKA (reference sequence). On this clonotype itself: No antigen is known for it. One junction end disagrees with the germline gene, perhaps due to a read error.

TCR alpha and beta CDR3 regions were amplified from RNA using iRepertoire nested multiplex PCR. TCRdb reanalysed the multiplex PCR reads using MiXCR and keeps one entry per CDR3 protein. The data hold about 210,000 distinct CDR3 sequences, with over 25% observed a single time. The receptor was isolated from a human donor with low-grade glioma or glioblastoma, undergoing nonglioma brain surgery, or in good health (not recorded which). This sequence joins TRBV20-1 and TRBJ2-2, with D tentatively TRBD2 (5 bases). Sequencing was carried out using glioma tissue, nonneoplastic brain tissue, or PBMCs (not recorded which). CDR3 loop: CSARYGMGTGQLFF. The CDR3 bases are TGCAGTGCACGTTACGGGATGGGTACCGGGCAGCTGTTTTTT.